A single sample is the source of the 12 T cell receptor beta chains below, sequenced in a study of a mutant IDH1 vaccine in newly diagnosed glioma. These receptors are not linked to any known antigen. The protocol was immunoSEQ multiplex PCR, while the TCRdb copy is restricted to in-frame clones and leaves out a portion. The table shows about 40,000 clones, with approximately 90% occurring only once. Time point indicated: week 5, during vaccination. In every dose of vaccine, 300 ug of mutant IDH1 20-mer peptide was given alongside topical imiquimod. Material: PBMCs, obtained from a glioma patient whose treatment included an IDH1 peptide vaccine. The receptors derive from a man aged 45-65 years with glioma.

This clone was observed a few times. This chain joins TRBV28 and TRBJ1-1; TRBD1 agrees at 9 bases. V shed 6 bases, J shed 10 bases, and the junction held 12 bases outside the gene matches. The CDR3 runs 14 residues. CDR1 MDHEN and CDR2 SYDVKM come from the germline V gene. DNA of the CDR3: TGTGCCAGCAGGTACCGGGACAGGGCGTTAGGAGCTTTCTTT. It encodes CASRYRDRALGAFF.

V gene TRBV7-9 combines with J gene TRBJ2-2; weak D call: TRBD1 (6 bases). Germline CDR1 is SEHNR and CDR2 is FQNEAQ (reference sequence). V was cut by 7 bases and J by 6 bases, with 15 bases left in between. There are 14 residues in the CDR3. CDR3 sequence (DNA): TGTGCCAGCATCATACAGGGAGCTGCCGGGGAGCTGTTTTTT. Translating it yields CASIIQGAAGELFF.

In its sample, this clone was seen once. J is TRBJ2-7 and V is TRBV6-1, with 14 bases matching TRBD2. CDR1 and CDR2 (germline): MNHNS, SASEGT. After removal of 6 bases from V and 6 bases from J, the junction contained 4 bases not matched to a gene. The CDR3 spans 14 residues. The chain's CDR3 is CASSPGLAGAEQYF. The CDR3 nucleotides read TGTGCCAGCAGCCCGGGACTAGCGGGAGCCGAGCAGTACTTC.

This chain connects TRBV19 to TRBJ1-2, with TRBD1 as a possible D gene (5 bases). The CDR3 is made up of 13 amino acids. Deletions cut 7 bases from V and 5 bases from J, with 14 bases between. Germline V lookup: CDR1 LNHDA, CDR2 SQIVND (reference sequence). DNA of the CDR3: TGTGCCAGTACTCCGGGACTGAAATATGGCTACACCTTC. Protein sequence: CASTPGLKYGYTF.

Regarding this clone: Relative to the germline gene, one junction end is altered; a read error may explain this. CDR3 DNA sequence: TGTGCCAGCACCCGAACAGGGAGGGTCTTGCACTTC. As protein: CASTRTGRVLHF. The chain links TRBV25-1 to TRBJ2-7; D possibly corresponds to TRBD2 (7 bases). This CDR3 is built from 12 residues. In germline, CDR1 is MGHDK, CDR2 SYGVNS.

V gene TRBV27 combines with J gene TRBJ2-7; D may match TRBD1 or TRBD2 (5 bases each). V shed 9 bases and J shed 2 bases, with 17 bases lying between them. The CDR3 loop spans 14 amino acids. Looked up from germline, CDR1 is MNHEY and CDR2 is SMNVEV (reference sequence). CDR3 bases: TGTGCCAGTCCCAATAAGGAGGACACCTACGAGCAGTACTTC. Protein product: CASPNKEDTYEQYF.

The chain links TRBV21-1 to TRBJ1-2. TRBV21-1 is a pseudogene segment. The CDR3 runs to 15 residues. CDR3 protein: CASSKVEGPSYGYTF. Here the CDR3 DNA reads TGTGCCAGCAGCAAGGTGGAGGGTCCTAGCTATGGCTACACCTTC.

The chain couples TRBV6-4 to TRBJ1-5, with TRBD1 identical over 9 bases. V was clipped by 6 bases and J by 2 bases; unmatched bases: 8. CDR3 size: 16 residues. Germline V gives CDR1 MRHNA, CDR2 SNTAGT. CDR3 sequence (DNA): TGTGCCAGCAGATTGGACCGGGACAGGGGCAATCAGCCCCAGCATTTT. Translated, it gives CASRLDRDRGNQPQHF.

The V and J genes are TRBV27 and TRBJ2-3; either TRBD1 or TRBD2 may fit D (5 bases each). This CDR3 region has 19 residues. V lost 2 bases and J 1 base, leaving 22 bases between the germline ends. CDR1 and CDR2 from the germline V gene are MNHEY and SMNVEV (reference sequence). The CDR3 DNA reads TGTGCCAGCAGTTTAACACCACCCCCAGGGATGAGGGGCACAGATACGCAGTATTTT. Amino acids: CASSLTPPPGMRGTDTQYF.

This chain connects TRBV29-1 to TRBJ2-1, with no clear D. In germline, CDR1 is SQVTM, CDR2 ANQGSEA. With 5 bases removed from V and 9 bases from J, the gap between germline ends came to 5 bases. The CDR3 runs 9 residues. CDR3 DNA sequence: TGCAGCGTTAGTAGTGAGCAGTTCTTC. Its protein product is CSVSSEQFF.

V gene TRBV19 combines with J gene TRBJ1-2; D call uncertain. Germline V gene data show CDR1 as LNHDA and CDR2 as SQIVND (reference sequence). CDR3 size: 12 residues. Trimming cost V 4 bases and J 8 bases, with 11 bases left between them. CDR3 sequence: CASSTLVRGYTF. As DNA, the CDR3 is TGTGCCAGTAGTACGCTAGTACGGGGCTACACCTTC.

The chain combines TRBV6-1 with TRBJ1-4, with TRBD1 as a possible D gene (5 bases). The germline gives CDR1 MNHNS, CDR2 SASEGT. V lost 5 bases, J lost 5 bases, and 15 bases lay in between. The CDR3 runs 15 residues. CDR3: CASSLRTPRNEKLFF. In nucleotides, the CDR3 is TGTGCCAGCAGTCTTCGGACACCTAGGAATGAAAAACTGTTTTTT.